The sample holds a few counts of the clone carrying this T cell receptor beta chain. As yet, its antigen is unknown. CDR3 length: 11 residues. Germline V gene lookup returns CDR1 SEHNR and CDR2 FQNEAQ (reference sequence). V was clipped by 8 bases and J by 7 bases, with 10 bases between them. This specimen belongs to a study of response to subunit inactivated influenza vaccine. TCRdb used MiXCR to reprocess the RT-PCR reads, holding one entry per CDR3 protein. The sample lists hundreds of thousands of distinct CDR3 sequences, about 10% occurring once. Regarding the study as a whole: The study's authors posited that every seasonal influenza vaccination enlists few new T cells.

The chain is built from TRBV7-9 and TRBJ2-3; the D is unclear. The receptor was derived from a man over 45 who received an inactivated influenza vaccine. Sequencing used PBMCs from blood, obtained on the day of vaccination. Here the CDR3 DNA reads TGTGCCAGCCTCTTAGGAAATACGCAGTATTTT. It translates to CASLLGNTQYF.